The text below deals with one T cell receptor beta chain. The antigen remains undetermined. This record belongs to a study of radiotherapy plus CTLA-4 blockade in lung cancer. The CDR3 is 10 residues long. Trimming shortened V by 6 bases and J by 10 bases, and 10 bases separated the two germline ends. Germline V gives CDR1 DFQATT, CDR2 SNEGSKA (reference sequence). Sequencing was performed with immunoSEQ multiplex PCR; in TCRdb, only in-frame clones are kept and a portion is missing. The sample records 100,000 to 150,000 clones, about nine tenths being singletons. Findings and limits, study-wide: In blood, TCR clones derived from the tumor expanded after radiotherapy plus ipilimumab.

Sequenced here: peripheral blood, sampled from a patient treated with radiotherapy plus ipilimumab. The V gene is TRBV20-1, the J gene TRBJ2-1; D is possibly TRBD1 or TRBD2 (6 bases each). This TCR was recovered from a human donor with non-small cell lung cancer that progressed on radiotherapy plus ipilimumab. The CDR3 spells CSAEGGEQFF. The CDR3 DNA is TGCAGTGCGGAGGGGGGAGAGCAGTTCTTC.